This T cell receptor (beta chain) came from a study of persistence of HIV-infected CD4 T cells. This was the immunoSEQ version 4 assay in survey mode. Sequencing used immunoSEQ multiplex PCR; TCRdb keeps in-frame clones, though not all of them. This table has 30,000 to 45,000 clones, 65% to 85% appearing once. Cells were stimulated with CMV-infected fibroblast lysates at about 10 ug/mL. CD40L-negative CD69-negative CD45RO-high memory CD4+ T cells were sorted as populations depleted of antigen-responding cells. This CDR3 comprises 13 residues. Germline lookup yields CDR1 SGHKS and CDR2 YYEKEE (reference sequence). Between the trimmed V and J ends, which lost 4 bases and 1 base, there was a span of 8 bases. This clone was recorded only once. Its antigen is undetermined. The sample contains more than one DNA sequence encoding this CDR3.

The sample was CD4+ T cells sorted from PBMCs after 18-hour stimulation, taken from a patient who received antiretroviral therapy. This sequence was found in an adult man with HIV who was CMV-seropositive. The chain carries TRBV5-5 and TRBJ1-1, with a weak D call TRBD1 (5 bases). CDR3 sequence (DNA): TGTGCCAGCAGCCCCACAGGGAACACTGAAGCTTTCTTT. Protein product: CASSPTGNTEAFF.